The 9 T cell receptor beta chains given below trace back to one sample, sequenced in a study of neurological immune-mediated disorders (dated by TCRdb to between 2018 and 2021). The library was prepared using 5' RACE. Sequenced using an Illumina HiSeq 2500. Through fastp at Q25 and MiXCR, TCRdb rebuilt clones from the public reads, retaining in-frame beta chains. Rows are combined by CDR3 protein, so each entry shows the most common genes and DNA. For this sample there are roughly 50,000 distinct CDR3 sequences; more than 9.5% appear just once. The ten largest clones add up to around 10% of the sample. The source material was PBMCs. The receptor source for this set is an older woman with HTLV-1-associated myelopathy (HAM/TSP).

This clonotype was found many times. CDR3 nucleotide sequence: TGTGCCAGCAGTGAAGCAACATCCACGCAGTATTTT. The encoded protein is CASSEATSTQYF. J is TRBJ2-3 and V is TRBV2, with D unclear. Germline values: CDR1 SNHLY, CDR2 FYNNEI. Trimming removed 0 bases at V and 9 bases at J, with 7 bases between. The CDR3 length is 12 residues.

This clonotype occurred many times. The junction shows a germline mismatch at one end, possibly a read error. V gene TRBV10-3 combines with J gene TRBJ2-2; D might be TRBD1 or TRBD2, each matching 5 bases. Germline CDR1 reads ENHRY; CDR2 reads SYGVKD. This CDR3 comprises 13 residues. CDR3 coding DNA: TGTGGCATCCGGGACCCCAACACCGGGGAGCTGTTTTTT. Residues: CGIRDPNTGELFF.

This clonotype was counted ten times or more. This sequence joins TRBV6-5 and TRBJ2-7, with 9 nucleotides matching TRBD1. The CDR3 length is 14 residues. Germline lookup yields CDR1 MNHEY and CDR2 SVGAGI. J gave up 6 bases and V 3 bases, and 6 bases lay outside the gene matches. The CDR3 nucleotides read TGTGCCAGCAGTTATCGACAGGGGGACACCGAGCAGTACTTC. It is translated as CASSYRQGDTEQYF.

This clonotype came up many times. This chain connects TRBV27 to TRBJ2-1; D is uncertain. Germline V lookup: CDR1 MNHEY, CDR2 SMNVEV (reference sequence). This CDR3 has 15 residues. V lost 2 bases, J lost 2 bases, and 10 bases lay in between. In DNA form, the CDR3 reads TGTGCCAGCAGTTTACAACCCCAAGCCTACAATGAGCAGTTCTTC. The encoded protein is CASSLQPQAYNEQFF.

This clonotype appeared many times. The V gene is TRBV5-1, the J gene TRBJ1-6; D is unresolved. Trimming pared 0 bases from V and 9 bases from J, leaving 13 bases between. Germline V gene lookup returns CDR1 SGHRS and CDR2 YFSETQ. This CDR3 has 15 residues. In nucleotides, the CDR3 is TGCGCCAGCAGCTTGGCACACAAGACAATTTCACCCCTCCACTTT. Its translation is CASSLAHKTISPLHF. Supplemented by reference TRBV5-1 and TRBJ1-6, the full variable domain reads KAGVTQTPRYLIKTRGQQVTLSCSPISGHRSVSWYQQTPGQGLQFLFEYFSETQRNKGNFPGRFSGRQFSNSRSEMNVSTLELGDSALYLCASSLAHKTISPLHFGNGTRLTVT.

The sample holds many counts of this clonotype. V and J are TRBV15 and TRBJ2-7; TRBD2 agrees at 10 bases. The CDR3 spans 13 residues. Losses at the gene ends were 0 bases for V and 11 bases for J; bases not matched to a gene: 4. Looked up from germline, CDR1 is LNHNV and CDR2 is YYDKDF (reference sequence). The CDR3 spells CATSRDLAGEKYF. CDR3 coding DNA: TGTGCCACCAGCAGAGATCTAGCGGGAGAGAAGTACTTC.

This clonotype came up many times. V is TRBV27 and J is TRBJ1-4; no reliable D call. The germline V gene encodes CDR1 MNHEY and CDR2 SMNVEV (reference sequence). V lost 6 bases to trimming and J lost 3 bases, with 11 bases between them. The CDR3 is 14 residues long. For the CDR3, the DNA is TGTGCCAGCAGACGGGCAGGCTCTAATGAAAAACTGTTTTTT. Its protein product is CASRRAGSNEKLFF.

With respect to this clonotype: A much larger clone sits a single nucleotide away, making a read error possible. The J gene is TRBJ2-1, the V gene TRBV11-2; the D is unclear. The CDR3 contains 15 residues. Germline values: CDR1 SGHAT, CDR2 FQNNGV. The V and J ends lost 1 base and 6 bases respectively, with 13 bases between them. CDR3 in DNA: TGTGCCAGCAGCTTAGTGGGTGCTGCTGGCAATGAGCAGTTCTTC. Translated, it gives CASSLVGAAGNEQFF. Full variable domain (remainder filled in from reference TRBV11-2 and TRBJ2-1): EAGVAQSPRYKIIEKRQSVAFWCNPISGHATLYWYQQILGQGPKLLIQFQNNGVVDDSQLPKDRFSAERLKGVDSTLKIQPAKLEDSAVYLCASSLVGAAGNEQFFGPGTRLTVL.

This clonotype was seen ten or more times. The chain carries TRBV20-1 and TRBJ2-7; 10 positions agree with TRBD2. The CDR3 runs 15 residues. Germline-derived CDR1 and CDR2 are DFQATT and SNEGSKA (reference sequence). Trimming at V came to 0 bases and at J to 2 bases, leaving 4 bases not matched to a gene. The CDR3 region has the DNA TGCAGTGCTAGAGATCCCAGCGGGGGGGCCTACGAGCAGTACTTC. This sequence encodes CSARDPSGGAYEQYF.